Presented here are 11 T cell receptor beta chains from one specimen sequenced in a study of control samples from healthy donors and cancer patients. This table comes from immunoSEQ multiplex PCR, and its TCRdb copy is limited to in-frame clones, with some not included. This sample has some 130,000 clones, with 75% to 95% found just once. The sequencing input was blood. The receptors stem from a man aged 40-50 years in good health.

The V gene is TRBV10-3, the J gene TRBJ2-2; no firm D call. In germline, CDR1 is ENHRY, CDR2 SYGVKD. The CDR3 consists of 16 residues. V gave up 0 bases and J gave up 5 bases, with 13 bases separating them. CDR3 residues: CAISESWNSITGELFF. The CDR3, as DNA: TGTGCCATCAGTGAGTCGTGGAATAGTATAACCGGGGAGCTGTTTTTT.

The rearrangement joins TRBV6-5 to TRBJ1-2, with D tentatively TRBD1 (5 bases). Per germline, CDR1 MNHEY and CDR2 SVGAGI. This CDR3 has 14 residues. V was cut by 0 bases and J by 8 bases, with 13 bases left in between. The CDR3 is CASSYSFPWGGYTF. The DNA of the CDR3 is TGTGCCAGCAGTTACTCGTTCCCCTGGGGGGGCTACACCTTC.

This chain joins TRBV6-5 and TRBJ1-2; D gene unclear. The CDR3 contains 10 residues. Germline CDR1 reads MNHEY; CDR2 reads SVGAGI. Trimming took 8 bases from V and 8 from J, leaving 9 bases between them. The CDR3 DNA is TGTGCCAGCTCGTTCCGGGGCTACACCTTC. This codes for CASSFRGYTF.

The rearrangement joins TRBV15 to TRBJ2-7; 7 nucleotides agree with TRBD1. Germline V CDR1 and CDR2: LNHNV, YYDKDF (reference sequence). V was pared by 4 bases and J by 0 bases, with 6 bases of the junction left unmatched. The CDR3 consists of 15 residues. The CDR3 loop reads CATSIGTDLSYEQYF. Written as DNA, the CDR3 is TGTGCCACCAGCATTGGGACAGACCTCTCCTACGAGCAGTACTTC.

This clone was seen just once. V and J are TRBV5-1 and TRBJ2-7, with 10 bases aligning to TRBD1. With V trimmed by 0 bases and J by 3 bases, 6 bases remained unmatched. Germline values: CDR1 SGHRS, CDR2 YFSETQ. This CDR3 is built from 16 residues. In DNA, the CDR3 is TGCGCCAGCAGCTTGGGAGGACAGGGGGGAATCTACGAGCAGTACTTC. This translates into CASSLGGQGGIYEQYF.

The J gene is TRBJ1-5, the V gene TRBV6-1; 8 bases are a match to TRBD1. The CDR3 sequence is 15 residues long. Germline loops: CDR1 MNHNS, CDR2 SASEGT. After removal of 3 bases from V and 4 bases from J, the junction contained 5 bases not matched to a gene. The CDR3 DNA follows: TGTGCCAGCAGTGAGCAGGGGGCTTATAATCAGCCCCAGCATTTT. Protein: CASSEQGAYNQPQHF.

This clone has only a few counts. The genes are TRBV5-1 and TRBJ1-6; TRBD1 aligns across 7 bases. The CDR3 is 14 amino acids. The J segment lost 9 bases and the V segment lost 3 bases, leaving 6 bases of the junction unmatched. CDR1 SGHRS and CDR2 YFSETQ come from the germline V gene. The CDR3 is CASSSTGSPSPLHF. CDR3 bases: TGCGCCAGCAGCTCGACAGGGAGTCCTTCACCCCTCCACTTT.

This clone has only one observation. J is TRBJ2-3 and V is TRBV6-5; 10 bases are shared with TRBD2. There are 14 residues in the CDR3. Germline lookup yields CDR1 MNHEY and CDR2 SVGAGI. Unmatched junction bases numbered 7, after V lost 7 bases and J lost 6 bases. The CDR3 DNA sequence: TGTGCCAGCAAGAGCGGGGGGGCAAGTGATACGCAGTATTTT. This sequence encodes CASKSGGASDTQYF.

The chain employs TRBV6-5 and TRBJ1-3; no firm D call. V shed 4 bases and J shed 9 bases, with 22 bases lying between them. From germline, CDR1 is MNHEY and CDR2 SVGAGI. This CDR3 is 16 amino acids long. In DNA, the CDR3 is TGTGCCAGCAGTTTGGTTTCTCCCGGCGCGTCGGCCACCATATATTTT. This codes for CASSLVSPGASATIYF.

This rearrangement joins TRBV2 to TRBJ1-2, with D maybe TRBD1 (6 bases). This CDR3 contains 11 residues. Trimming removed 5 bases at V and 7 bases at J, with 8 bases between. Germline V gives CDR1 SNHLY, CDR2 FYNNEI. The CDR3 is CASSTGFGYTF. CDR3 nucleotides: TGTGCCAGCAGTACAGGGTTTGGCTACACCTTC.

The chain recombines TRBV5-1 with TRBJ2-7; D call uncertain. From germline, CDR1 is SGHRS and CDR2 YFSETQ. The CDR3 runs to 11 residues. Trimming stripped 0 bases from V and 5 bases from J, with 3 bases between. CDR3 DNA: TGCGCCAGCAGCTTGGCCCACGAGCAGTACTTC. Translated: CASSLAHEQYF. The variable domain in full, with the rest retrieved from reference TRBV5-1 and TRBJ2-7, is KAGVTQTPRYLIKTRGQQVTLSCSPISGHRSVSWYQQTPGQGLQFLFEYFSETQRNKGNFPGRFSGRQFSNSRSEMNVSTLELGDSALYLCASSLAHEQYFGPGTRLTVT.